The 22 T cell receptor beta chains presented below share a single source sample, sequenced in a study of T-cell reconstitution after alpha-beta-depleted transplantation in children (dated by TCRdb to 2015 to 2016). Explained via the paper, the time point label denotes: day 60 (about 2 months) after transplantation. The treatment or condition label on this specimen signifies: allogeneic hematopoietic cell transplantation with graft depleted of TCRalphabeta T cells and CD19 B cells. Library preparation used PCR. The sequencer was an Illumina HiSeq 2500. To normalize quantification of the TCRbeta repertoire, the TCR libraries were built with molecular barcoding that relied on unique molecular identifiers. The public reads were reprocessed in TCRdb via fastp at Q25 and MiXCR, keeping in-frame beta chains. Rows are combined by CDR3 protein, so each entry shows the most common genes and DNA. The sample table records tens of thousands of distinct CDR3 sequences; 5.5% to 7.5% of these occur just once. Under 35% of the sample belongs to the ten largest clones.

Material: PBMCs, mostly from graft donor cells, obtained 60 days after TCRalphabeta/CD19-depleted stem cell transplant. Every receptor here comes from a female patient between 2 and 15 years old who had a stem cell transplant for aplastic anemia, so the T cells may come from the graft donor.

This clonotype was counted many times. This chain connects TRBV5-1 to TRBJ1-1; D perhaps matches TRBD1 (5 bases). Deletions cut 4 bases from V and 1 base from J, with 8 bases between. Germline CDR1 SGHRS, CDR2 YFSETQ. The CDR3 is 13 residues long. Written as DNA, the CDR3 is TGCGCCAGCAGCCGGGACGGGAACACTGAAGCTTTCTTT. Protein: CASSRDGNTEAFF.

The sample holds many counts of this clonotype. The chain combines TRBV10-3 with TRBJ2-2; perhaps TRBD2 as D (5 bases). From germline, CDR1 is ENHRY and CDR2 SYGVKD. V was clipped by 0 bases and J by 5 bases, with 7 bases between them. This CDR3 is 14 amino acids long. The DNA of the CDR3 is TGTGCCATCAGTGAGTCGACGGGGACCGGGGAGCTGTTTTTT. Residues: CAISESTGTGELFF.

This clonotype turned up a few times. V is TRBV3-1 and J is TRBJ2-3, with TRBD1 as a possible D gene (5 bases). Germline V gives CDR1 LGHDT, CDR2 YNNKEL (reference sequence). There are 18 residues in the CDR3. V lost 3 bases, J lost 4 bases, and 23 bases lay in between. CDR3 loop: CASSQAWNIRVRADTQYF. The CDR3 DNA sequence: TGTGCCAGCAGCCAGGCCTGGAATATCAGGGTTCGGGCAGATACGCAGTATTTT.

The chain is built from TRBV7-9 and TRBJ2-1; 10 nucleotides match TRBD2. This CDR3 contains 18 residues. Germline V gene sequence: CDR1 SEHNR, CDR2 FQNEAQ (reference sequence). V trimming: 4 bases; J trimming: 1 base; junction bases outside the gene matches: 10. The CDR3 region is CASSSDGTSERSYNEQFF. The CDR3 DNA reads as TGTGCCAGCAGCTCAGACGGGACTAGCGAGAGGTCCTACAATGAGCAGTTCTTC.

This clonotype has a count of ten or more. This rearrangement joins TRBV5-1 to TRBJ2-5; TRBD2 matches 13 bases. V dropped 3 bases and J dropped 5; count of bases not matched to a gene: 10. The CDR3 covers 17 residues. Germline CDR1 and CDR2: SGHRS and YFSETQ. CDR3 in amino acids: CASSWSGLAGVEETQYF. The DNA for the CDR3 is TGCGCCAGCAGCTGGTCCGGACTAGCGGGAGTAGAGGAGACCCAGTACTTC.

This clonotype has ten or more counts. The chain carries TRBV6-5 and TRBJ2-7; D is ambiguous. Germline V gene sequence: CDR1 MNHEY, CDR2 SVGAGI. Trimming removed 0 bases at V and 11 bases at J, with 14 bases between. This CDR3 spans 13 amino acids. CDR3 sequence: CASSYSNGATEYF. The CDR3 nucleotides read TGTGCCAGCAGTTACTCGAATGGCGCCACCGAGTACTTC.

This clonotype was detected ten times or more. The chain has TRBV6-1 and TRBJ2-7; 9 bases are a match to TRBD1. The CDR3 consists of 15 residues. The V gene end was trimmed by 3 bases and the J gene end by 3 bases; junction bases not matched to a gene: 6. From germline, CDR1 is MNHNS and CDR2 SASEGT. The CDR3 spells CASSDRWTGDYEQYF. The CDR3 nucleotides are TGTGCCAGCAGTGACCGATGGACAGGGGACTACGAGCAGTACTTC.

The chain uses TRBV7-2 and TRBJ2-5; TRBD2 agrees at 8 bases. CDR3 length: 18 amino acids. V trimming: 1 base; J trimming: 1 base; junction bases outside the gene matches: 11. Germline CDR1 is SGHTA and CDR2 is FQGNSA. Here the CDR3 DNA reads TGTGCCAGCAGCTTAGGTGGGGCTGGGGCGGGGGGCCAAGAGACCCAGTACTTC. Protein: CASSLGGAGAGGQETQYF. Using reference TRBV7-2 and TRBJ2-5 for the parts outside the CDR3, the full variable domain is GAGVSQSPSNKVTEKGKDVELRCDPISGHTALYWYRQSLGQGLEFLIYFQGNSAPDKSGLPSDRFSAERTGGSVSTLTIQRTQQEDSAVYLCASSLGGAGAGGQETQYFGPGTRLLVL.

This clonotype has at least ten counts. This chain joins TRBV28 and TRBJ2-5, with a weak D call TRBD2 (5 bases). This CDR3 spans 14 amino acids. The germline V gene has CDR1 MDHEN and CDR2 SYDVKM. With 1 base removed from V and 4 bases from J, the gap between germline ends came to 10 bases. This CDR3 is CASSLSSWVETQYF. For the CDR3, the DNA is TGTGCCAGCAGTTTATCTAGCTGGGTAGAGACCCAGTACTTC.

This clonotype was found many times. The V call is TRBV5-1, the J call TRBJ2-7; D is perhaps TRBD2 (5 bases). In germline, CDR1 is SGHRS, CDR2 YFSETQ. The ends were cut back, 0 bases at V and 10 bases at J, with 11 bases in the middle. The CDR3 has 12 residues. CDR3 coding DNA: TGCGCCAGCAGCTTGGAGTTGCGGGCTCAGTACTTC. This gives the protein CASSLELRAQYF.

This clonotype was found many times. The chain links TRBV4-2 to TRBJ2-3, with TRBD2 identical over 15 bases. The CDR3 is 18 amino acids. Germline lookup yields CDR1 LGHNA and CDR2 YNFKEQ. V shed 4 bases and J 2 bases; nucleotides not matched to a gene: 7. DNA for the CDR3: TGTGCCAGCAGCCCAGGACTAGCGGGAGGGGAAAACACAGATACGCAGTATTTT. This translates into CASSPGLAGGENTDTQYF.

This clonotype was counted ten times or more. This chain connects TRBV5-1 to TRBJ2-5; TRBD1 is a possible D gene (6 bases). Germline V gene sequence: CDR1 SGHRS, CDR2 YFSETQ. V was shortened by 7 bases and J by 2 bases, with 15 bases between the two germline ends. This CDR3 is built from 14 residues. The CDR3 loop is CASHRTGRQETQYF. As DNA, the CDR3 is TGCGCCAGCCACCGCACAGGGCGGCAAGAGACCCAGTACTTC.

This clonotype was recorded many times. The chain uses TRBV5-1 and TRBJ1-3; TRBD1 is a possible D gene (5 bases). There are 14 residues in the CDR3. V lost 5 bases, J lost 1 base, and 10 bases lay in between. The germline V gene encodes CDR1 SGHRS and CDR2 YFSETQ. The CDR3 DNA reads as TGCGCCAGCAGGCTGGGGCAGTCTGGAAACACCATATATTTT. Residues: CASRLGQSGNTIYF. Looking up the rest from reference TRBV5-1 and TRBJ1-3 gives the full variable domain: KAGVTQTPRYLIKTRGQQVTLSCSPISGHRSVSWYQQTPGQGLQFLFEYFSETQRNKGNFPGRFSGRQFSNSRSEMNVSTLELGDSALYLCASRLGQSGNTIYFGEGSWLTVV.

This clonotype was observed many times. The gene calls are TRBV12-3 or TRBV12-4 and TRBJ1-5, with TRBD1 as a possible D gene (5 bases). With 4 bases removed from V and 7 bases from J, the gap between germline ends came to 11 bases. The CDR3 is 13 amino acids. The CDR3 is CASSSGRGQPQHF. In DNA, the CDR3 is TGTGCCAGCAGTTCAGGGAGGGGACAGCCCCAGCATTTT.

This clonotype was seen many times. The chain links TRBV29-1 to TRBJ2-7; D is ambiguous. The V and J ends lost 4 bases and 2 bases respectively, with 6 bases between them. The germline gives CDR1 SQVTM, CDR2 ANQGSEA. The length of the CDR3 is 11 residues. CDR3 in DNA: TGCAGCGTTGCCGGACCCTACGAGCAGTACTTC. It is translated as CSVAGPYEQYF.

This clonotype was detected ten times or more. The chain couples TRBV20-1 to TRBJ2-5; TRBD2 is a possible D gene (5 bases). Germline V gene sequence: CDR1 DFQATT, CDR2 SNEGSKA (reference sequence). The length of the CDR3 is 13 residues. Trimming pared 4 bases from V and 4 bases from J, leaving 13 bases between. The CDR3 nucleotides are TGCAGTGCTATTAAAACCCGGGGAGAGACCCAGTACTTC. The encoded protein is CSAIKTRGETQYF.

The table lists this clonotype with many counts. The chain is built from TRBV11-2 and TRBJ2-5; 8 nucleotides match TRBD1. Germline V gene lookup returns CDR1 SGHAT and CDR2 FQNNGV. The ends lost 8 bases at V and 5 bases at J; junction bases unmatched: 7. The CDR3 is 13 residues long. This chain's CDR3 is CASGRTGMETQYF. As DNA, the CDR3 is TGTGCCAGCGGTAGGACAGGGATGGAGACCCAGTACTTC.

Ten or more counts support this clonotype. The chain employs TRBV5-5 and TRBJ1-5; no definite D call. V shed 4 bases and J shed 0 bases, with 11 bases lying between them. CDR1 and CDR2 (germline): SGHKS, YYEKEE (reference sequence). CDR3 length: 15 residues. Here the CDR3 reads CASSGWGDSNQPQHF. CDR3 in DNA: TGTGCCAGCAGCGGGTGGGGAGATAGCAATCAGCCCCAGCATTTT.

This clonotype was seen many times. This sequence joins TRBV12-3 or TRBV12-4 and TRBJ2-7, with D possibly being TRBD1 (7 bases). CDR3 size: 13 residues. The germline V and J ends were trimmed by 2 bases and 6 bases, with 11 bases remaining between them. The CDR3 DNA is TGTGCCAGCAGTTTATTTCAGGGGGGCGAGCAGTACTTC. This encodes CASSLFQGGEQYF.

This clonotype was counted many times. The V gene is TRBV20-1, the J gene TRBJ2-3; perhaps TRBD2 as D (6 bases). This CDR3 is 14 amino acids long. V lost 2 bases, J lost 3 bases, and 12 bases lay in between. The germline V gene has CDR1 DFQATT and CDR2 SNEGSKA (reference sequence). The CDR3 spells CSARLNGRTDTQYF. Here the CDR3 DNA reads TGCAGTGCTAGACTAAACGGGAGAACAGATACGCAGTATTTT.

This clonotype is labeled medium-sized. The V and J genes are TRBV29-1 and TRBJ2-1, with D possibly being TRBD2 (6 bases). The CDR3 covers 15 residues. Germline V gene lookup returns CDR1 SQVTM and CDR2 ANQGSEA. V lost 6 bases, J lost 5 bases, and 20 bases lay in between. CDR3 sequence (DNA): TGCAGCGTGGACCATCAGGGAGGCGGAAACAATGAGCAGTTCTTC. Amino acid sequence: CSVDHQGGGNNEQFF.

This clonotype has a count of ten or more. The CDR3 region has the DNA TGCAGCGTCGCAGCGAGGGATAGCACAGATACGCAGTATTTT. This sequence encodes CSVAARDSTDTQYF. V usage is TRBV29-1 and J usage is TRBJ2-3; possible D gene TRBD2, 5 bases. With 6 bases removed from V and 0 bases from J, the gap between germline ends came to 13 bases. CDR1 and CDR2 (germline): SQVTM, ANQGSEA. This CDR3 has 14 residues.